This entry lists 32 T cell receptor beta chains sequenced from one sample in a study of Graves' ophthalmopathy and Graves' hyperthyroidism. The authors amplified TCR beta CDR3 regions from RNA transcripts. First-round RT-PCR employed HTBI primers, with a second-round multiplex PCR after it. TCRdb independently ran MiXCR on the multiplex PCR reads; one entry per CDR3 protein. Counted here are roughly 500,000 distinct CDR3 sequences, around an eighth occurring once; the ten biggest clones make up about 10%. The sequenced material came from blood. The receptors were gathered from a woman aged 25 to 39 with Graves' ophthalmopathy.

Ten or more counts support this clonotype. The chain links TRBV2 to TRBJ1-1; D might be TRBD1 (5 bases). The CDR3 is 14 amino acids. V lost 6 bases and J lost 7, with 18 bases in between. Germline V gene data show CDR1 as SNHLY and CDR2 as FYNNEI. The CDR3 region is CASRLIGGLDEAFF. The CDR3 DNA is TGTGCCAGCAGGTTAATTGGGGGGTTGGATGAAGCTTTCTTT.

This clonotype was picked up many times. V is TRBV6-2 or TRBV6-3 and J is TRBJ1-5; D remains unclear. This CDR3 has 11 amino acids. CDR1 and CDR2 from the germline V gene are MNHEY and SVGEGT. Trimming took 6 bases from V and 3 from J, leaving 3 bases between them. The CDR3 nucleotides are TGTGCCAGCAGAAACAATCAGCCCCAGCATTTT. Translation gives CASRNNQPQHF.

This clonotype appeared many times. The chain couples TRBV7-2 to TRBJ2-7; D might be TRBD1 (6 bases). This CDR3 is built from 15 residues. Germline lookup yields CDR1 SGHTA and CDR2 FQGNSA. V lost 2 bases and J 3 bases, leaving 14 bases between the germline ends. The CDR3 region has the DNA TGTGCCAGCAGCTTATATGTGGGGGCGATCTACGAGCAGTACTTC. It yields the protein CASSLYVGAIYEQYF.

This clonotype has ten or more counts. A much bigger clone sits one base away, suggesting this may be a read error. This chain uses TRBV27 with TRBJ2-5; 7 nucleotides align to TRBD1. The CDR3 spans 13 residues. Germline-derived CDR1 and CDR2 are MNHEY and SMNVEV (reference sequence). V dropped 8 bases and J dropped 1; count of bases not matched to a gene: 4. The CDR3 DNA reads as TGTGCCAGCCGGGGACAGCCCCAAGAGACCCAGTACTTC. It is translated as CASRGQPQETQYF.

This clonotype showed up many times. This rearrangement joins TRBV6-1 to TRBJ1-1; D gene uncertain. The germline V gene encodes CDR1 MNHNS and CDR2 SASEGT. The V gene lost 0 bases and the J gene lost 4 bases, with 6 bases spanning the gap. The CDR3 is made up of 13 amino acids. The CDR3 region is CASSEAQVTEAFF. Written as DNA, the CDR3 is TGTGCCAGCAGTGAAGCGCAGGTCACTGAAGCTTTCTTT.

This chain joins TRBV4-2 and TRBJ1-1, with D perhaps TRBD1 (6 bases). Germline V lookup: CDR1 LGHNA, CDR2 YNFKEQ. CDR3 length: 16 residues. V lost 0 bases and J lost 6, with 17 bases in between. CDR3 DNA: TGTGCCAGCAGCCAAGATTTAGGGGGGATTTACGCTGAAGCTTTCTTT. Amino acids: CASSQDLGGIYAEAFF.

This clonotype was found many times. The chain recombines TRBV5-4 with TRBJ2-7; TRBD2 agrees at 10 bases. The CDR3 runs to 15 residues. The germline CDR1 and CDR2 sequences are SGHNT and YYREEE (reference sequence). With V trimmed by 4 bases and J by 6 bases, 10 bases remained unmatched. The CDR3 here is CASSGRAGGAGEQYF. The CDR3 DNA follows: TGTGCCAGCAGCGGAAGAGCGGGAGGGGCGGGCGAGCAGTACTTC.

This clonotype was recorded at least ten times. This chain links TRBV5-6 with TRBJ1-5; 8 positions match TRBD1. The CDR3 is 15 amino acids. Trimming took 4 bases from V and 2 from J; bases not matched to a gene: 5. Germline V lookup: CDR1 SGHDT, CDR2 YYEEEE. CDR3 coding DNA: TGTGCCAGCAGCCTGACAGGGGTCGGCAATCAGCCCCAGCATTTT. Residues: CASSLTGVGNQPQHF.

In the case of this clonotype: One base away lies a much larger clone, so this may be a sequencing read error. The chain links TRBV12-3 or TRBV12-4 to TRBJ2-7; D may match TRBD1 or TRBD2 (6 bases each). The CDR3 consists of 14 residues. The V and J ends lost 6 bases and 0 bases respectively, with 12 bases between them. CDR3 sequence (DNA): TGTGCCAGCAGGGGACACGGGAGCTCCTACGAGCAGTACTTC. This gives the protein CASRGHGSSYEQYF.

Ten or more counts support this clonotype. The CDR3 nucleotides read TGTGCCAGCAGCGCCCGGGACAGGGGGACGGGCTACACCTTC. This gives the protein CASSARDRGTGYTF. The chain is built from TRBV5-4 and TRBJ1-2; 11 bases align to TRBD1. With V trimmed by 4 bases and J by 8 bases, 7 bases remained unmatched. From germline, CDR1 is SGHNT and CDR2 YYREEE (reference sequence). The CDR3 has 14 amino acids.

This clonotype was seen at least ten times. The J gene is TRBJ1-1, the V gene TRBV6-1, with TRBD1 as a possible D gene (5 bases). In germline, CDR1 is MNHNS, CDR2 SASEGT. The length of the CDR3 is 17 residues. The V end lost 1 base, the J end lost 3 bases, and 18 bases lay between the germline ends. CDR3 DNA: TGTGCCAGCAGTGAAGTATTAGCCGGGCGAGGGGACACTGAAGCTTTCTTT. Translation gives CASSEVLAGRGDTEAFF.

The sample holds many counts of this clonotype. The chain carries TRBV11-1 and TRBJ1-2, with 9 nucleotides matching TRBD1. Germline lookup yields CDR1 SGHAT and CDR2 FQDESV (reference sequence). The V segment lost 5 bases and the J segment 7 bases; nucleotides outside the gene matches: 14. The CDR3 totals 16 residues. The CDR3 sequence: CASSRPGQGIHRGYTF. CDR3 DNA sequence: TGTGCCAGCAGCCGGCCGGGACAGGGTATACATCGTGGCTACACCTTC. The full variable domain, with the rest looked up from reference TRBV11-1 and TRBJ1-2, is EAEVAQSPRYKITEKSQAVAFWCDPISGHATLYWYRQILGQGPELLVQFQDESVVDDSQLPKDRFSAERLKGVDSTLKIQPAELGDSAMYLCASSRPGQGIHRGYTFGSGTRLTVV.

This clonotype was picked up many times. The rearrangement links TRBV6-5 to TRBJ2-5, with TRBD2 matching over 8 bases. J was trimmed by 4 bases and V by 1 base; bases with no gene match: 8. The germline V gene encodes CDR1 MNHEY and CDR2 SVGAGI. CDR3 length equals 16 residues. The CDR3 region has the DNA TGTGCCAGCAGTTACTTTAGCGGGACCTTTCGAGAGACCCAGTACTTC. Amino acids: CASSYFSGTFRETQYF.

Ten or more counts support this clonotype. The chain uses TRBV29-1 and TRBJ1-5, with 7 positions matching TRBD1. This CDR3 region has 18 residues. The germline CDR1 and CDR2 sequences are SQVTM and ANQGSEA. CDR3 residues: CSLRGDGVTGSVNQPQHF. The CDR3 nucleotides are TGCAGTCTCCGCGGTGATGGAGTGACAGGGAGTGTCAATCAGCCCCAGCATTTT.

This clonotype came up many times. J is TRBJ2-2 and V is TRBV30; D remains ambiguous. The V gene lost 0 bases and the J gene lost 3 bases, with 11 bases spanning the gap. CDR3 length: 15 amino acids. Germline CDR1 and CDR2: GTSNPN and SVGIG (reference sequence). DNA for the CDR3: TGTGCCTGGAGTGTATCAAGCGTCGACACCGGGGAGCTGTTTTTT. Its protein is CAWSVSSVDTGELFF. The full variable domain, rest sourced from reference TRBV30 and TRBJ2-2, is SQTIHQWPATLVQPVGSPLSLECTVEGTSNPNLYWYRQAAGRGLQLLFYSVGIGQISSEVPQNLSASRPQDRQFILSSKKLLLSDSGFYLCAWSVSSVDTGELFFGEGSRLTVL.

With regard to this clonotype: Compared with germline, one end of the junction differs, possibly owing to a read error. The chain uses TRBV19 and TRBJ2-5; TRBD1 matches at 9 bases. Per the germline V gene, CDR1 is LNHDA and CDR2 is SQIVND (reference sequence). The CDR3 is 14 amino acids. The CDR3 coding sequence is TGTGCCAGTAGCAACAGGGGGCGCGGAGAGACCCAGGACTTC. Its translation is CASSNRGRGETQDF.

This clonotype was picked up a small number of times. The J gene is TRBJ2-5, the V gene TRBV14, with D possibly called TRBD1 or TRBD2 (5 bases each). V was clipped by 1 base and J by 5 bases, with 17 bases between them. Germline loops: CDR1 SGHDN, CDR2 FVKESK. The CDR3 spans 16 residues. The CDR3 DNA is TGTGCCAGCAGCCAAGCTTGGGACCCAGGACGGGAGACCCAGTACTTC. Its translation is CASSQAWDPGRETQYF.

This clonotype showed up just a few times. V gene TRBV30 combines with J gene TRBJ2-2; 7 bases line up with TRBD2. In germline, CDR1 is GTSNPN, CDR2 SVGIG (reference sequence). The V segment lost 1 base and the J segment 2 bases; nucleotides outside the gene matches: 13. The CDR3 has 18 residues. CDR3 nucleotides: TGTGCCTGGAGTGACCCGGGGGGATGGAATTCTAACACCGGGGAGCTGTTTTTT. Its translation: CAWSDPGGWNSNTGELFF.

The sample holds many counts of this clonotype. V gene TRBV10-1 combines with J gene TRBJ2-2; no definite D call. From germline, CDR1 is WNHNN and CDR2 SYGVQD (reference sequence). There are 14 residues in the CDR3. V lost 6 bases and J lost 2, with 10 bases in between. CDR3 residues: CASRSGPNTGELFF. CDR3 nucleotides: TGCGCCAGCAGATCGGGCCCTAACACCGGGGAGCTGTTTTTT.

J is TRBJ1-2 and V is TRBV12-3 or TRBV12-4; D perhaps matches TRBD1 (6 bases). The CDR3 covers 15 residues. V lost 2 bases, J lost 4 bases, and 14 bases lay in between. CDR3 loop: CASSLTGGSSYGYTF. The CDR3, as DNA: TGTGCCAGCAGTTTAACGGGGGGCTCAAGCTATGGCTACACCTTC.

There are many counts of this clonotype. The chain carries TRBV19 and TRBJ2-7, with 11 nucleotides matching TRBD1. The CDR3 contains 15 residues. Trimming at V came to 5 bases and at J to 3 bases, leaving 6 bases not matched to a gene. From germline, CDR1 is LNHDA and CDR2 SQIVND (reference sequence). This CDR3 is CASSVPGQGVYEQYF. CDR3 nucleotides: TGTGCCAGTAGTGTTCCGGGACAGGGGGTCTACGAGCAGTACTTC. The complete variable domain, with remaining parts taken from reference TRBV19 and TRBJ2-7, reads DGGITQSPKYLFRKEGQNVTLSCEQNLNHDAMYWYRQDPGQGLRLIYYSQIVNDFQKGDIAEGYSVSREKKESFPLTVTSAQKNPTAFYLCASSVPGQGVYEQYFGPGTRLTVT.

This clonotype was seen many times. CDR3: CASSRRGLNYGYTF. The CDR3 nucleotides read TGTGCCAGCAGCCGTCGGGGGCTCAACTATGGCTACACCTTC. V and J are TRBV28 and TRBJ1-2, with a tentative D call TRBD1 (6 bases). This CDR3 is built from 14 residues. The V end lost 6 bases, the J end lost 2 bases, and 13 bases lay between the germline ends. The germline V gene has CDR1 MDHEN and CDR2 SYDVKM.

This clonotype was counted many times. The chain joins TRBV28 to TRBJ2-4; 11 bases are shared with TRBD2. The V segment lost 7 bases and the J segment 0 bases; nucleotides outside the gene matches: 11. The V gene's germline CDR1 is MDHEN and CDR2 SYDVKM. This CDR3 contains 18 residues. CDR3 sequence reads: CASNSLAGGRLAKNIQYF. The CDR3 DNA follows: TGTGCCAGCAACTCGCTAGCGGGGGGTCGTCTAGCCAAAAACATTCAGTACTTC.

This clonotype was seen at least ten times. The rearrangement links TRBV2 to TRBJ1-5, with D possibly TRBD1 on 5 matching bases. With 4 bases removed from V and 2 bases from J, the gap between germline ends came to 9 bases. Germline lookup yields CDR1 SNHLY and CDR2 FYNNEI. CDR3 size: 14 residues. The CDR3 spells CASSALQGNQPQHF. The CDR3, as DNA: TGTGCCAGCAGTGCTCTACAGGGCAATCAGCCCCAGCATTTT.

Ten or more counts support this clonotype. The chain employs TRBV27 and TRBJ1-1; D ambiguous. The CDR3 covers 15 residues. Germline values: CDR1 MNHEY, CDR2 SMNVEV (reference sequence). The V end was cut by 1 base, the J end by 3 bases, with 12 bases between. CDR3 protein: CASSLWAGLDTEAFF. For the CDR3, the DNA is TGTGCCAGCAGTTTATGGGCAGGTCTCGACACTGAAGCTTTCTTT.

This clonotype was observed a few times. The chain couples TRBV18 to TRBJ2-5; 12 bases match TRBD2. V shed 4 bases and J 3 bases; nucleotides not matched to a gene: 6. The germline V gene encodes CDR1 KGHSH and CDR2 LQKENI. This CDR3 spans 16 amino acids. The CDR3 DNA reads as TGTGCCAGCTCACTACTTGGACTAGCGGGGAAAGAGACCCAGTACTTC. Its protein is CASSLLGLAGKETQYF.

This chain joins TRBV18 and TRBJ2-5; D may be TRBD1 (5 bases). V was clipped by 6 bases and J by 1 base, with 12 bases between them. The length of the CDR3 is 14 residues. The germline V gene encodes CDR1 KGHSH and CDR2 LQKENI. DNA of the CDR3: TGTGCCAGCTCCCCTAGACAGATCCAAGAGACCCAGTACTTC. Encoded protein: CASSPRQIQETQYF.

Turning to this clonotype: At one boundary the junction diverges from the germline segment, which might be a read error. This rearrangement joins TRBV19 to TRBJ1-1; the D gene is possibly TRBD1 (5 bases). The CDR3 loop spans 18 amino acids. The V gene's germline CDR1 is LNHDA and CDR2 SQIVND (reference sequence). CDR3 in amino acids: CASSLGLRGAGMYTDAFF. As DNA, the CDR3 is TGTGCCAGTAGCCTGGGGTTGAGGGGCGCGGGGATGTACACTGATGCTTTCTTT.

On this clonotype itself: One end of the junction does not line up with germline, which may come from a read error. V usage is TRBV28 and J usage is TRBJ2-7; no definite D call. Germline CDR1 reads MDHEN; CDR2 reads SYDVKM. This CDR3 spans 13 amino acids. CDR3 in DNA: TGTGCCAGCAGCCTGGGCGTTTCCTACGAGCAGTGCTTC. It is translated as CASSLGVSYEQCF.

This clonotype was counted many times. The chain combines TRBV6-1 with TRBJ1-1; tentatively, D is TRBD1 (6 bases). This CDR3 contains 15 residues. V lost 4 bases and J lost 1, with 13 bases in between. Per the germline V gene, CDR1 is MNHNS and CDR2 is SASEGT. The CDR3 is CASSGQRGGNTEAFF. The CDR3 DNA reads as TGTGCCAGCAGTGGACAGAGGGGGGGGAACACTGAAGCTTTCTTT.

Worth noting for this clonotype: A much larger clone lies a single base off, so this may be a read error. The chain joins TRBV6-5 to TRBJ1-5, with TRBD1 as a possible D gene (5 bases). Germline V CDR1 and CDR2: MNHEY, SVGAGI. The length of the CDR3 is 16 residues. With 0 bases removed from V and 2 bases from J, the gap between germline ends came to 11 bases. Here the CDR3 DNA reads TGTGCCAGCAGTTACTCGTACGGGGGTGGCAATCAGCCCCAGCATTTT. Protein: CASSYSYGGGNQPQHF.

In its sample, this clonotype was seen many times. The chain links TRBV28 to TRBJ2-7, with TRBD1 matching 11 bases. The CDR3 has 15 residues. Germline CDR1 MDHEN, CDR2 SYDVKM. The V gene end was trimmed by 8 bases and the J gene end by 3 bases; junction bases not matched to a gene: 9. As DNA, the CDR3 is TGTGCCAGCCGGGTCGGGGGGACAGGGGGCTACGAGCAGTACTTC. Protein product: CASRVGGTGGYEQYF. The full variable domain, in which reference TRBV28 and TRBJ2-7 provide the parts outside the CDR3, is DVKVTQSSRYLVKRTGEKVFLECVQDMDHENMFWYRQDPGLGLRLIYFSYDVKMKEKGDIPEGYSVSREKKERFSLILESASTNQTSMYLCASRVGGTGGYEQYFGPGTRLTVT.